A single sample is the source of the 28 T cell receptor beta chains below, sequenced in a study of CD8+CD57+ T cells in acquired aplastic anemia. Only patients with CD8+CD57+ cell expansion on flow cytometry were chosen for sequencing. Genomic DNA was employed as the template in profiling TCR beta VDJ and CDR3. TCRdb redid the calling of the reads with MiXCR, one entry per CDR3 protein. The sample has hundreds of thousands of distinct CDR3 sequences; roughly 80% are singletons. Sequencing was carried out using sorted CD4+, CD8+, or CD8+CD57+ T cells (not recorded which) from PBMCs. These receptors all stem from a human donor with aplastic anemia.

Points on this clonotype: Sequence at one end of the junction differs from germline and may be a read error. V usage is TRBV5-1 and J usage is TRBJ2-5; a possible D gene is TRBD2 (6 bases). CDR1 and CDR2 from the germline V gene are SGHRS and YFSETQ. The CDR3 loop spans 15 amino acids. The CDR3 DNA reads as TGTGCCAGCAGTTCTACCGGGACTTTGAGAGAGACCCAGTACTTC. Its protein is CASSSTGTLRETQYF.

This clonotype appeared once. In this CDR3 the conserved last residue, phenylalanine or tryptophan, is missing, so a read error is likely. The chain uses TRBV7-9 and TRBJ2-5; 8 positions agree with TRBD1. The V and J ends lost 11 bases and 5 bases, in that order; junction bases with no gene match: 7. Germline V CDR1 and CDR2: SEHNR, FQNEAQ (reference sequence). CDR3 length: 12 amino acids. Written as DNA, the CDR3 is TGTGCCGGACAGGGTGACAGGGAGACCCAGTACATC. Protein sequence: CAGQGDRETQYI.

This clonotype was picked up a small number of times. This sequence may be a read error, since a much larger clone differs from it by one base. Since the CDR3 does not end with the conserved phenylalanine or tryptophan, this likely comes from a read error. The limits of the CDR3 on the DNA are not certain, so only TCRdb's listed CDR3 is given. The chain combines TRBV7-9 with TRBJ2-7; the table's TRBD1 call for D was not verified on the DNA. Germline V gene lookup returns CDR1 SEHNR and CDR2 FQNEAQ (reference sequence). The CDR3 is 13 amino acids long, termini counted. CDR3 sequence: CASSYQRRGGSDE.

This clonotype was counted only a few times. The rearrangement uses TRBV4-2 and TRBJ2-1, with 12 nucleotides matching TRBD2. The germline CDR1 and CDR2 sequences are LGHNA and YNFKEQ. With 4 bases clipped from V and 0 bases from J, the junction kept 10 bases outside the gene matches. CDR3 size: 19 residues. CDR3: CASSLVLTSGRTSYNEQFF. In DNA form, the CDR3 reads TGTGCCAGCAGCCTCGTATTAACTAGCGGGAGGACCTCCTACAATGAGCAGTTCTTC.

V gene TRBV11-3 combines with J gene TRBJ1-2; D is unclear. Between the trimmed V and J ends, which lost 4 bases and 6 bases, there was a span of 9 bases. Germline V gene lookup returns CDR1 SGHNT and CDR2 YENEEA. The CDR3 is made up of 12 amino acids. The CDR3 sequence is CASSSEVNGYTF. The CDR3, as DNA: TGTGCCAGCAGCTCGGAGGTGAATGGCTACACCTTC. Full variable domain (rest looked up from reference TRBV11-3 and TRBJ1-2): EAGVVQSPRYKIIEKKQPVAFWCNPISGHNTLYWYLQNLGQGPELLIRYENEEAVDDSQLPKDRFSAERLKGVDSTLKIQPAELGDSAVYLCASSSEVNGYTFGSGTRLTVV.

Comment on this clonotype: A junction end diverges from the germline sequence, so it may reflect a read error. This chain links TRBV7-9 with TRBJ2-5; possible D gene TRBD1, 7 bases. The CDR3 has 14 amino acids. From germline, CDR1 is SEHNR and CDR2 FQNEAQ (reference sequence). The DNA for the CDR3 is TGTGCCAGCACCCAAGGGACAGCCCGCGGGACCCATGACTTC. It translates to CASTQGTARGTHDF.

This clonotype came up a few times. A read error may be the cause here, since a much bigger clone is one base away. As the CDR3 is not closed by the conserved phenylalanine or tryptophan, this likely results from a read error. This sequence joins TRBV2 and TRBJ1-4; unclear D gene. CDR3 length: 13 amino acids. In germline, CDR1 is SNHLY, CDR2 FYNNEI. The V gene lost 5 bases and the J gene lost 0 bases, with 4 bases spanning the gap. CDR3 sequence reads: CASSFSTNEKLFS. CDR3 sequence (DNA): TGTGCCAGCAGTTTTTCAACTAATGAAAAACTGTTTTCT.

The J gene is TRBJ2-5, the V gene TRBV7-3, with D possibly TRBD1 on 5 matching bases. Trimming shortened V by 5 bases and J by 8 bases, and 18 bases separated the two germline ends. CDR1 SGHTA and CDR2 FQGTGA come from the germline V gene. The CDR3 runs 14 residues. CDR3 amino acids: CASSRGASPDTQYF. The CDR3 bases are TGTGCCAGCAGCAGGGGCGCCAGCCCAGATACCCAGTACTTC.

In this sample, this clonotype turned up a few times. This likely comes from a read error, as the CDR3 has no conserved phenylalanine or tryptophan at its end. Because the CDR3's place on the DNA is in doubt, the DNA is left out and the CDR3 is given as listed by TCRdb. The rearrangement links TRBV9 to TRBJ2-3. The CDR3 spans 13 amino acids, including both terminal residues. Germline lookup yields CDR1 SGDLS and CDR2 YYNGEE. CDR3 in amino acids: CASGDAGNIQQFV.

On this clonotype: The CDR3 does not close with the conserved phenylalanine or tryptophan, likely indicating a read error. It is unclear where the CDR3 begins or ends on the DNA, so no DNA is shown, and the CDR3 is as TCRdb lists it. The CDR3 sequence is CASSLGLGGDTQY. The chain is built from TRBV7-2 and TRBJ1-2. A total of 13 residues make up the CDR3, ends included. Germline CDR1 and CDR2: SGHTA and FQGNSA.

The chain combines TRBV5-1 with TRBJ1-2; tentatively, D is TRBD1 (6 bases). Germline-derived CDR1 and CDR2 are SGHRS and YFSETQ. The CDR3 is 14 residues long. V was cut by 0 bases and J by 4 bases, with 10 bases left in between. CDR3: CASSLGQEGYGYTF. The CDR3 coding sequence is TGCGCCAGCAGCTTGGGACAGGAAGGCTATGGCTACACCTTC.

Worth noting for this clonotype: A read error may explain this, as a much larger clone is one base away. The chain couples TRBV5-6 to TRBJ2-7; 7 positions match TRBD2. CDR3 length equals 14 residues. Germline loops: CDR1 SGHDT, CDR2 YYEEEE. In DNA form, the CDR3 reads TGTGCCACCAGCTTGGGGGGGGTAGCCTACGAGCAGTACTTC. Protein product: CATSLGGVAYEQYF.

Remarks on this clonotype: A much larger clone differs from this one at a single base, so this may be a read error. The conserved phenylalanine or tryptophan normally closing the CDR3 is absent here, so this likely arose from a read error. The limits of the CDR3 on the DNA are not certain, so only TCRdb's listed CDR3 is given. The chain couples TRBV2 to TRBJ1-1; the D call of TRBD1 is as the table states it, not checked on the DNA. Germline V gene sequence: CDR1 SNHLY, CDR2 FYNNEI. The CDR3 length equals 15 residues, ends included. The CDR3 sequence is CASSDAHSNQPQHFG.

The rearrangement uses TRBV7-9 and TRBJ2-5, with D perhaps TRBD1 or TRBD2 (6 bases each). The CDR3 is 15 residues long. The V end was cut by 3 bases, the J end by 11 bases, with 22 bases between. Germline CDR1 reads SEHNR; CDR2 reads FQNEAQ (reference sequence). CDR3 residues: CASSFERRGEEDQYF. For the CDR3, the DNA is TGTGCCAGCAGCTTTGAAAGAAGGGGGGAAGAGGATCAGTACTTC. Using reference TRBV7-9 and TRBJ2-5 for the parts outside the CDR3, the full variable domain is DTGVSQNPRHKITKRGQNVTFRCDPISEHNRLYWYRQTLGQGPEFLTYFQNEAQLEKSRLLSDRFSAERPKGSFSTLEIQRTEQGDSAMYLCASSFERRGEEDQYFGPGTRLLVL.

The rearrangement links TRBV19 to TRBJ1-1; the D is unclear. This CDR3 has 13 amino acids. Germline V CDR1 and CDR2: LNHDA, SQIVND (reference sequence). With 3 bases removed from V and 2 bases from J, the gap between germline ends came to 7 bases. The CDR3 DNA follows: TGTGCCAGTAGTATTACAAGCAACACTGAAGCTTTCTTT. Its translation: CASSITSNTEAFF.

As concerns this clonotype: Because the CDR3 is missing its conserved closing phenylalanine or tryptophan, this is likely a read error. The limits of the CDR3 on the DNA are not certain, so only TCRdb's listed CDR3 is given. The chain recombines TRBV24-1 with TRBJ2-7; the table's D gene call, TRBD1, was not cross checked with the DNA. The CDR3 region is 17 residues in length, termini included. The germline gives CDR1 KGHDR, CDR2 SFDVKD. CDR3 residues: CATSDKKTGIGELTMAT.

This chain uses TRBV7-2 with TRBJ1-4; D gene uncertain. CDR3 length: 14 amino acids. The V end lost 1 base, the J end lost 8 bases, and 11 bases lay between the germline ends. Germline lookup yields CDR1 SGHTA and CDR2 FQGNSA. CDR3 in DNA: TGTGCCAGCAGCTTAGTCTCAAACAAGGAAAAACTGTTTTTT. Translation: CASSLVSNKEKLFF.

As for this clonotype: Likely a read error: the CDR3 ends without its conserved phenylalanine or tryptophan. The chain has TRBV7-9 and TRBJ2-3; no reliable D call. The CDR3 runs 13 residues. V lost 4 bases, J lost 10 bases, and 15 bases lay in between. Germline CDR1 is SEHNR and CDR2 is FQNEAQ (reference sequence). The DNA of the CDR3 is TGTGCCAGCAGCTATCAAAGAACCGAGGCGCAGTATGTG. Protein sequence: CASSYQRTEAQYV.

Comments on this clonotype: Without the conserved terminal phenylalanine or tryptophan, this CDR3 likely stems from a read error. Because the CDR3's place on the DNA is in doubt, the DNA is left out and the CDR3 is given as listed by TCRdb. The chain uses TRBV7-9 and TRBJ2-3; the table's D call of TRBD2 was not tested on the DNA. 13 amino acids form the CDR3, both terminal residues included. The germline V gene has CDR1 SEHNR and CDR2 FQNEAQ (reference sequence). CDR3 amino acids: CASGFRRSGGHDE.

This clonotype was observed a handful of times. This chain links TRBV10-2 with TRBJ2-3; TRBD2 agrees at 10 bases. This CDR3 contains 17 residues. V lost 0 bases to trimming and J lost 4 bases; unmatched junction nucleotides: 7. In germline, CDR1 is WSHSY, CDR2 SAAADI. CDR3 residues: CASSESRAGGPSDTQYF. CDR3 DNA: TGCGCCAGCAGTGAGTCGAGAGCGGGGGGGCCCTCAGATACGCAGTATTTT.

This chain joins TRBV19 and TRBJ1-2, with a weak D call TRBD1 (6 bases). There are 18 residues in the CDR3. The V end lost 3 bases, the J end lost 0 bases, and 20 bases lay between the germline ends. Per the germline V gene, CDR1 is LNHDA and CDR2 is SQIVND (reference sequence). CDR3 in DNA: TGTGCCAGTAGTATCCCGGGACAAGGGCTTACCTCTAACTATGGCTACACCTTC. Its translation: CASSIPGQGLTSNYGYTF.

Details on this clonotype: The CDR3 end shows no conserved phenylalanine or tryptophan, and so a read error is likely. This sequence joins TRBV7-2 and TRBJ1-1; no clear D. The CDR3 extends over 15 amino acids. Germline values: CDR1 SGHTA, CDR2 FQGNSA. The V gene lost 1 base and the J gene lost 1 base, with 10 bases spanning the gap. The chain's CDR3 is CASSLDVGGNTEAFS. The CDR3 bases are TGTGCCAGCAGCTTAGATGTCGGAGGGAACACTGAAGCTTTCTCT.

This clonotype was counted between two and nine times. A junction end diverges from the germline sequence, so it may reflect a read error. V is TRBV7-8 and J is TRBJ1-1; D call uncertain. CDR1 is SGHVS and CDR2 is FQNEAQ in the germline V gene. The CDR3 contains 14 residues. Here the CDR3 reads CASGLGAEWTEAFF. The DNA for the CDR3 is TGTGCCAGCGGCTTGGGTGCGGAGTGGACTGAAGCTTTCTTT.

The chain couples TRBV20-1 to TRBJ2-6; TRBD2 is a possible D gene (7 bases). V shed 0 bases and J shed 1 base, with 13 bases lying between them. The CDR3 is made up of 17 amino acids. From germline, CDR1 is DFQATT and CDR2 SNEGSKA (reference sequence). CDR3 sequence: CSARDRRGASGANVLTF. For the CDR3, the DNA is TGCAGTGCTAGAGACCGACGGGGGGCATCTGGGGCCAACGTCCTGACTTTC.

The V and J genes are TRBV7-9 and TRBJ2-5; the D gene is possibly TRBD2 (5 bases). CDR3 length: 13 residues. CDR1 and CDR2 (germline): SEHNR, FQNEAQ (reference sequence). Trimming shortened V by 8 bases and J by 4 bases, and 14 bases separated the two germline ends. Here the CDR3 DNA reads TGTGCCAGCGCTTTCGGGAAAGGAGAGACCCAGTACTTC. It codes for CASAFGKGETQYF.

The rearrangement uses TRBV20-1 and TRBJ2-1; possible D gene TRBD2, 6 bases. Germline values: CDR1 DFQATT, CDR2 SNEGSKA (reference sequence). This CDR3 comprises 16 residues. The ends were cut back, 6 bases at V and 1 base at J, with 19 bases in the middle. The CDR3 region has the DNA TGCAGTGCCGAAGAACTCCGGGGGACGTCCTACAATGAGCAGTTCTTC. It specifies CSAEELRGTSYNEQFF.

The chain couples TRBV25-1 to TRBJ2-6, with 8 bases matching TRBD1. V was clipped by 3 bases and J by 12 bases; unmatched bases: 7. Germline loops: CDR1 MGHDK, CDR2 SYGVNS. The CDR3 runs 14 residues. CDR3 region: CASSEIGTGGVLTF. The DNA of the CDR3 is TGTGCCAGCAGTGAGATAGGGACAGGCGGCGTCCTGACTTTC.

A note on this clonotype: The germline gene is not matched at one end of the junction; a read error may be the cause. The rearrangement joins TRBV7-9 to TRBJ2-5, with D unclear. The CDR3 is 12 residues long. Germline lookup yields CDR1 SEHNR and CDR2 FQNEAQ (reference sequence). In nucleotides, the CDR3 is TGCGCCAGCAGCTTGGCATTCGAGACCCAGTACTTC. Protein sequence: CASSLAFETQYF.